A selection of T cell receptor beta chains follows, all from one sample in a study of beta chain features in type 1 diabetes. Sequenced by immunoSEQ multiplex PCR; TCRdb stores in-frame clones only, minus some. The table lists about 140,000 clones, 9.7% of them singletons. Specimen: central memory CD4+ T cells from blood. The origin of the receptors is a middle-aged woman in good health. Both conserved end residues are part of each CDR3. D genes are given only for firm matches. Clone size, where shown, is once, few, many, or a class for clones that have expanded.

>TRBJ2-7|NA|TRBD2|TRBV4-2
TGTGCCAGCAGCCGGCGGGGGGGGACCGCCTACGAGCAGTACTTC
CASSRRGGTAYEQYF
>TRBJ1-4|NA|NA|TRBV7-8
TGTGCCAGCACCCCGACAGCAACTAATGAAAAACTGTTTTTT
CASTPTATNEKLFF
>TRBJ1-2|few|TRBD1|TRBV19
TGTGCCAGTAGTATAGGAAGATTGGGACAGCCAGTTGATGGCTACACCTTC
CASSIGRLGQPVDGYTF
>TRBJ2-1|few|NA|TRBV15
TGTGCCACCAGCAGGACCCGGGACACCTACAATGAGCAGTTCTTC
CATSRTRDTYNEQFF
>TRBJ1-1|NA|TRBD1|TRBV2
TGTGCCAGTGGGGGGACAGGCGCACTTGAAGCTTTCTTT
CASGGTGALEAFF
>TRBJ2-3|few|NA|TRBV7-9
TGTGCCAGCAGCTTAGACTATAATACGCAGTATTTT
CASSLDYNTQYF
>TRBJ1-2|NA|NA|TRBV6-1
TGTGCCAGCAGTGAAGCTGCAGGGCAGGGCTATGGCTACACCTTC
CASSEAAGQGYGYTF
>TRBJ2-2|NA|NA|TRBV19
TGTGCCAGTACAAAAGCACAGGGAAAATCCGGGGAGCTGTTTTTT
CASTKAQGKSGELFF
>TRBJ1-4|few|NA|TRBV5-4
TGTGCCAGCAGCTTGGGGGGGGGCGCGGAAAAACTGTTTTTT
CASSLGGGAEKLFF
>TRBJ2-1|few|NA|TRBV7-9
TGTGCCAGCAGCCTAAGAGGGAGCTCCTACAATGAGCAGTTCTTC
CASSLRGSSYNEQFF
>TRBJ2-1|few|TRBD2|TRBV7-9
TGTGCCAGCAGCTGGCTAGCGGCCTCCTACAATGAGCAGTTCTTC
CASSWLAASYNEQFF
>TRBJ2-3|NA|NA|TRBV5-1
TGCGCCAGCAGCTTGGAAAGGGGCGATACGCAGTATTTT
CASSLERGDTQYF
>TRBJ2-3|NA|TRBD2|TRBV13
TGTGCCAGCAGCATAGCGGGGGTACTCACAGATACGCAGTATTTT
CASSIAGVLTDTQYF
>TRBJ1-2|NA|NA|TRBV2
TGTGCCATCACGCCGAGGCAACGTGCGGATAGAAACTATGGCTACACCTTC
CAITPRQRADRNYGYTF
>TRBJ2-7|few|NA|TRBV7-8
TGTGCCAGCAGCCATTCCTACGAGCAGTACTTC
CASSHSYEQYF
>TRBJ1-1|NA|TRBD1|TRBV18
TGTGCCAGCTCACCACCGGGCCAGGGGGTTAATACTGAAGCTTTCTTT
CASSPPGQGVNTEAFF
>TRBJ2-5|NA|TRBD2|TRBV5-1
TGCGCCAGCAGCTTGTCCACTAGCGGGGGGGAAGAGACCCAGTACTTC
CASSLSTSGGEETQYF
>TRBJ2-3|many|NA|TRBV6-5
TGTGCCAGCAGGGCGAGGGGGACATACACGGATACGCAGTATTTT
CASRARGTYTDTQYF
>TRBJ1-2|NA|NA|TRBV11-2
TGTGCCAGCAGCCCTGTACAGGGTGGCGGGGGCGGCTACACCTTC
CASSPVQGGGGGYTF
>TRBJ1-1|NA|NA|TRBV5-4
TGTGCCAGCAGCTCAACAGGTGTACACGAAGCTTTCTTT
CASSSTGVHEAFF
>TRBJ2-1|many|NA|TRBV7-2
TGTGCCAGCAGCTTAGATGGCCCCTCGGAGCAGTTCTTC
CASSLDGPSEQFF
>TRBJ1-6|few|NA|TRBV15
TGTGCCACCAGCCGCCGACAGTCTCATAATTCACCCCTCCACTTT
CATSRRQSHNSPLHF
>TRBJ1-2|NA|TRBD1|TRBV5-1
TGCGCCAGCAGCATGGGAGACAGGGGGCTAGGGTATGGCTACACCTTC
CASSMGDRGLGYGYTF
>TRBJ2-7|NA|TRBD1|TRBV6-6
TGTGCCAGCAGGACGGACAGGGACGAGCAGTACTTC
CASRTDRDEQYF
>TRBJ2-7|NA|TRBD2|TRBV5-1
TGCGCCAGCAGCTTGGTAGACGGACTAGTAAATGAGCAGTACTTC
CASSLVDGLVNEQYF
>TRBJ2-7|once|TRBD1|TRBV4-2
TGTGCCAGCAACCAGTCCGGGACAGGGGCCTACGAGCAGTACTTC
CASNQSGTGAYEQYF
>TRBJ1-3|NA|NA|TRBV6-5
TGTGCCAGCTGCCGAGGCACTGGAAACACCATATATTTT
CASCRGTGNTIYF
>TRBJ1-2|NA|NA|TRBV5-4
TGTGCCAGCGGAAGCTACTCGGGCTATGGCTACACCTTC
CASGSYSGYGYTF
>TRBJ2-1|NA|TRBD2|TRBV4-1
TGCGCCAGCAGCCAGGGAGCGGGGGTGTCCTACAATGAGCAGTTCTTC
CASSQGAGVSYNEQFF
>TRBJ1-2|NA|NA|TRBV7-2
TGTGCCAGCAGCGACATAAGGGGGAGCTATGGCTACACCTTC
CASSDIRGSYGYTF